The 27 T cell receptor beta chains below were found in one sample sequenced in a study of blood T cell repertoires in COVID-19. Profiled with immunoSEQ multiplex PCR; TCRdb holds only in-frame clones, not every one. The top ten hold 4.5% to 7% of the sample, which has roughly 200,000 clones, around 82% seen once. The sequenced sample consisted of peripheral blood. The receptor set was obtained from a woman in her sixties or seventies with acute or convalescent COVID-19.

The chain couples TRBV11-2 to TRBJ2-7; 7 nucleotides line up with TRBD1. V was pared by 8 bases and J by 0 bases, with 10 bases of the junction left unmatched. There are 15 residues in the CDR3. CDR1 and CDR2 from the germline V gene are SGHAT and FQNNGV. CDR3 protein: CASVTWGTDSYEQYF. The CDR3 nucleotides read TGTGCCAGCGTTACCTGGGGGACAGACTCCTACGAGCAGTACTTC.

This clone has only a few counts. The same CDR3 can be traced to other DNA sequences in this sample. V and J are TRBV19 and TRBJ1-4; possible D gene TRBD1, 6 bases. Germline V gene lookup returns CDR1 LNHDA and CDR2 SQIVND (reference sequence). This CDR3 has 14 residues. V was cut by 4 bases and J by 2 bases, with 8 bases left in between. CDR3 nucleotides: TGTGCCAGTAGTACCAGGGGTACTAATGAAAAACTGTTTTTT. Translating gives CASSTRGTNEKLFF.

This clone was observed a few times. The V call is TRBV20-1, the J call TRBJ2-7; the D is unclear. The CDR3 runs to 11 residues. V was pared by 1 base and J by 3 bases, with 4 bases between. Germline CDR1 and CDR2: DFQATT and SNEGSKA (reference sequence). The CDR3 DNA follows: TGCAGTGCTAGAGTTAACTACGAGCAGTACTTC. This codes for CSARVNYEQYF.

The V and J genes are TRBV27 and TRBJ1-2; a possible D gene is TRBD1 (5 bases). Germline V gene sequence: CDR1 MNHEY, CDR2 SMNVEV (reference sequence). CDR3 length equals 16 residues. Trimming took off 5 bases at V and 4 bases at J, with 20 bases between the two ends. The CDR3 nucleotides read TGTGCCAGCAGTCAAGGGTCGGGGGGGTCTTTCTATGGCTACACCTTC. Translation gives CASSQGSGGSFYGYTF.

On this clone: Other DNA sequences within the sample encode an identical CDR3. The chain links TRBV6-1 to TRBJ1-5; no clear D. Germline lookup yields CDR1 MNHNS and CDR2 SASEGT. This CDR3 spans 11 amino acids. V was trimmed by 3 bases and J by 6 bases, leaving 3 bases between them. This chain's CDR3 is CASSESQPQHF. CDR3 nucleotide sequence: TGTGCCAGCAGTGAGAGTCAGCCCCAGCATTTT.

This clone was seen only once. V and J are TRBV11-2 and TRBJ2-2, with D unresolved. This CDR3 comprises 17 residues. Trimming left V 0 bases short and J 6 bases short, with 17 bases between. Per the germline V gene, CDR1 is SGHAT and CDR2 is FQNNGV. The CDR3 DNA reads as TGTGCCAGCAGCTTAGAGCCGGAGATCGGATCCTCCGGGGAGCTGTTTTTT. Protein product: CASSLEPEIGSSGELFF. Drawing the rest from reference TRBV11-2 and TRBJ2-2, the complete variable domain is EAGVAQSPRYKIIEKRQSVAFWCNPISGHATLYWYQQILGQGPKLLIQFQNNGVVDDSQLPKDRFSAERLKGVDSTLKIQPAKLEDSAVYLCASSLEPEIGSSGELFFGEGSRLTVL.

The V call is TRBV28, the J call TRBJ1-6; TRBD1 might be the D (5 bases). The CDR3 covers 19 residues. Germline-derived CDR1 and CDR2 are MDHEN and SYDVKM. Deletions cut 4 bases from V and 0 bases from J, with 19 bases between. CDR3 amino acids: CASSSPPQGLFSYNSPLHF. Here the CDR3 DNA reads TGTGCCAGCAGTTCCCCTCCCCAGGGATTATTCTCCTATAATTCACCCCTCCACTTT. The whole variable domain, filled in from reference TRBV28 and TRBJ1-6, reads DVKVTQSSRYLVKRTGEKVFLECVQDMDHENMFWYRQDPGLGLRLIYFSYDVKMKEKGDIPEGYSVSREKKERFSLILESASTNQTSMYLCASSSPPQGLFSYNSPLHFGNGTRLTVT.

The chain employs TRBV4-1 and TRBJ2-3; 12 bases are shared with TRBD1. The length of the CDR3 is 15 residues. V shed 4 bases and J 4 bases; nucleotides not matched to a gene: 3. CDR1 and CDR2 from the germline V gene are MGHRA and YSYEKL. CDR3 loop: CASSRGQGAADTQYF. CDR3 coding DNA: TGCGCCAGCAGCCGGGGACAGGGGGCCGCAGATACGCAGTATTTT.

The sample holds a few counts of this clone. The V gene is TRBV3-1 (or the pseudogene TRBV3-2), the J gene TRBJ1-3, with TRBD1 matching over 7 bases. The CDR3 has 14 residues. Germline V gives CDR1 LGHDT, CDR2 YNNKEL (reference sequence). V gave up 4 bases and J gave up 5 bases; unmatched junction bases: 5. Here the CDR3 reads CASSLGTERNTIYF. Written as DNA, the CDR3 is TGTGCCAGCAGCCTCGGGACAGAAAGAAACACCATATATTTT.

As DNA, the CDR3 is TGTGCCAGCAGCTTAAGGGGCGCCGGTCAGCCCCAGCATTTT. Amino acid sequence: CASSLRGAGQPQHF. The chain employs TRBV7-2 and TRBJ1-5; D is possibly TRBD1 (5 bases). Germline values: CDR1 SGHTA, CDR2 FQGNSA. Trimming pared 2 bases from V and 6 bases from J, leaving 11 bases between. CDR3 length: 14 residues.

The V gene is TRBV28, the J gene TRBJ2-7; D is possibly TRBD1 (5 bases). Per germline, CDR1 MDHEN and CDR2 SYDVKM. The CDR3 has 12 amino acids. The V and J ends lost 5 bases and 6 bases respectively, with 11 bases between them. The CDR3 DNA follows: TGTGCCAGCAGTCCCGGCAGGGTCGAGCAGTACTTC. This codes for CASSPGRVEQYF.

The J gene is TRBJ2-7, the V gene TRBV6-5; weak D call: TRBD2 (5 bases). V gave up 0 bases and J gave up 5 bases, with 14 bases separating them. The CDR3 has 15 residues. CDR1 and CDR2 (germline): MNHEY, SVGAGI. As DNA, the CDR3 is TGTGCCAGCAGTTACTCGAGCGGCAGAACCCACGAGCAGTACTTC. The encoded protein is CASSYSSGRTHEQYF.

This clone was counted at least ten times. The V call is TRBV5-1, the J call TRBJ2-7; 7 nucleotides line up with TRBD1. CDR3 length: 15 amino acids. Per the germline V gene, CDR1 is SGHRS and CDR2 is YFSETQ. V was pared by 3 bases and J by 4 bases, with 10 bases of the junction left unmatched. The CDR3 DNA sequence: TGCGCCAGCAGCTGGTCGACAGGGATTAGGTACGAGCAGTACTTC. Protein sequence: CASSWSTGIRYEQYF.

This clone has only a few counts. The rearrangement joins TRBV5-1 to TRBJ2-2; 16 bases are a match to TRBD2. The V gene's germline CDR1 is SGHRS and CDR2 YFSETQ. CDR3 length: 17 residues. Trimming took 4 bases from V and 5 from J; bases not matched to a gene: 5. The CDR3 here is CASSPGLAGGLTGELFF. The CDR3 region has the DNA TGCGCCAGCAGCCCGGGACTAGCGGGGGGGCTAACCGGGGAGCTGTTTTTT.

The rearrangement uses TRBV6-5 and TRBJ2-7; TRBD2 might be the D (5 bases). The CDR3 has 12 amino acids. Germline V lookup: CDR1 MNHEY, CDR2 SVGAGI. V was cut by 8 bases and J by 1 base, with 9 bases left in between. This CDR3 is CASGSGSYEQYF. The CDR3 DNA reads as TGTGCCAGCGGGAGTGGGTCCTACGAGCAGTACTTC.

This clone has a single count. The V gene is TRBV29-1, the J gene TRBJ2-7; D perhaps matches TRBD1 (6 bases). Trimming took 7 bases from V and 3 from J, leaving 16 bases between them. The CDR3 totals 13 residues. Germline V CDR1 and CDR2: SQVTM, ANQGSEA. The DNA of the CDR3 is TGCAGCGCTACGGCAGGGGAAAACTACGAGCAGTACTTC. This encodes CSATAGENYEQYF.

This clone was picked up a small number of times. The chain joins TRBV30 to TRBJ1-6; 7 nucleotides match TRBD1. Looked up from germline, CDR1 is GTSNPN and CDR2 is SVGIG (reference sequence). Trimming removed 0 bases from V and 9 bases from J; junction bases left unmatched: 8. The CDR3 has 15 amino acids. CDR3 in amino acids: CAWSVGTAPFSPLHF. DNA for the CDR3: TGTGCCTGGAGTGTAGGGACAGCACCTTTTTCACCCCTCCACTTT. Complete variable domain (other parts from reference TRBV30 and TRBJ1-6): SQTIHQWPATLVQPVGSPLSLECTVEGTSNPNLYWYRQAAGRGLQLLFYSVGIGQISSEVPQNLSASRPQDRQFILSSKKLLLSDSGFYLCAWSVGTAPFSPLHFGNGTRLTVT.

The chain is built from TRBV18 and TRBJ2-2; 9 nucleotides align to TRBD1. The CDR3 is 15 residues long. The germline gives CDR1 KGHSH, CDR2 LQKENI. With 3 bases clipped from V and 7 bases from J, the junction kept 6 bases outside the gene matches. The CDR3 DNA is TGTGCCAGCTCACCGGGACAGGGTATTGACGGGGAGCTGTTTTTT. This codes for CASSPGQGIDGELFF.

The CDR3 nucleotides are TGTGCCACCAGCAGAGATCCGCCAGGGAGGTTAACCGGGGAGCTGTTTTTT. It yields the protein CATSRDPPGRLTGELFF. The J gene is TRBJ2-2, the V gene TRBV15, with D perhaps TRBD2 (6 bases). CDR1 LNHNV and CDR2 YYDKDF come from the germline V gene (reference sequence). CDR3 length: 17 amino acids. The ends were cut back, 0 bases at V and 5 bases at J, with 16 bases in the middle. The variable domain in full, with the rest retrieved from reference TRBV15 and TRBJ2-2, is DAMVIQNPRYQVTQFGKPVTLSCSQTLNHNVMYWYQQKSSQAPKLLFHYYDKDFNNEADTPDNFQSRRPNTSFCFLDIRSPGLGDTAMYLCATSRDPPGRLTGELFFGEGSRLTVL.

The chain is built from TRBV5-1 and TRBJ1-5, with 10 bases matching TRBD1. The CDR3 sequence is 15 residues long. The V and J ends lost 4 bases and 3 bases, in that order; junction bases with no gene match: 4. CDR1 is SGHRS, CDR2 YFSETQ, per germline. This CDR3 reads CASSRTGGYNQPQHF. The CDR3 nucleotides are TGCGCCAGCAGCCGGACAGGGGGGTACAATCAGCCCCAGCATTTT.

This chain connects TRBV24-1 to TRBJ1-4; weak D call: TRBD1 (5 bases). V was trimmed by 4 bases and J by 8 bases, leaving 10 bases between them. The CDR3 extends over 13 amino acids. CDR1 and CDR2 from the germline V gene are KGHDR and SFDVKD. The CDR3 loop is CATSDSTEEKLFF. CDR3 coding DNA: TGTGCCACCAGTGACTCGACAGAAGAAAAACTGTTTTTT.

V and J are TRBV27 and TRBJ2-3; TRBD2 is a possible D gene (5 bases). The CDR3 consists of 12 residues. The germline gives CDR1 MNHEY, CDR2 SMNVEV (reference sequence). With 6 bases removed from V and 6 bases from J, the gap between germline ends came to 10 bases. CDR3 region: CASRTSGDTQYF. The CDR3 DNA reads as TGTGCCAGCAGGACCTCGGGGGATACGCAGTATTTT.

This clone was recorded once. The chain is built from TRBV27 and TRBJ1-5; possibly TRBD1 for D (5 bases). Trimming left V 4 bases short and J 7 bases short, with 20 bases between. CDR3 length equals 16 residues. Germline CDR1 is MNHEY and CDR2 is SMNVEV (reference sequence). The CDR3 nucleotides read TGTGCCAGCAGTTCGGGTCGTTTCAGGGTAGGCCAGCCCCAGCATTTT. Protein product: CASSSGRFRVGQPQHF.

J is TRBJ2-1 and V is TRBV5-1; TRBD2 aligns across 8 bases. From germline, CDR1 is SGHRS and CDR2 YFSETQ. The CDR3 covers 15 residues. J was trimmed by 9 bases and V by 6 bases; bases with no gene match: 14. CDR3 DNA: TGCGCCAGCATCATGACGAGCGGGAGTGGGGGTGAGCAGTTCTTC. It is translated as CASIMTSGSGGEQFF.

The chain employs TRBV2 and TRBJ2-2; 9 bases are shared with TRBD2. This CDR3 is 15 amino acids long. In germline, CDR1 is SNHLY, CDR2 FYNNEI. V gave up 9 bases and J gave up 2 bases; unmatched junction bases: 7. The CDR3 DNA reads as TGTGCCAGTAGGGTTAGCGGGGGAAACACCGGGGAGCTGTTTTTT. Its protein product is CASRVSGGNTGELFF.

This chain connects TRBV18 to TRBJ1-1; TRBD1 aligns across 9 bases. The CDR3 contains 15 residues. CDR1 is KGHSH, CDR2 LQKENI, per germline. V lost 4 bases and J lost 0; bases outside the gene matches: 3. The CDR3 reads CASSQDRGLNTEAFF. DNA for the CDR3: TGTGCCAGCTCACAGGACAGGGGTTTGAACACTGAAGCTTTCTTT.

The V and J genes are TRBV6-5 and TRBJ1-3, with D unclear. Germline V CDR1 and CDR2: MNHEY, SVGAGI. Trimming took off 6 bases at V and 0 bases at J, with 12 bases between the two ends. The CDR3 has 15 residues. CDR3: CASSARLFSGNTIYF. The CDR3, as DNA: TGTGCCAGCAGCGCACGACTCTTCTCTGGAAACACCATATATTTT.